These 8 T cell receptor beta chains share one sample of origin, sequenced in a study of T cell changes during pregnancy in multiple sclerosis. Sequencing used immunoSEQ multiplex PCR; TCRdb keeps in-frame clones, though not all of them. The repertoire includes over 75,000 clones, almost 95% of them detected once, and over 2% sits in the top ten. The sequencing used peripheral blood, collected in the first trimester of pregnancy. The source is a female donor with multiple sclerosis, enrolled in a pregnancy study.

This clone has a single count. V is TRBV2 and J is TRBJ2-3; 7 bases are shared with TRBD1. Germline lookup yields CDR1 SNHLY and CDR2 FYNNEI. This CDR3 spans 19 amino acids. J gave up 3 bases and V 3 bases, and 18 bases lay outside the gene matches. CDR3 amino acids: CASSETKTTGVGATDTQYF. The CDR3, as DNA: TGTGCCAGCAGTGAGACAAAAACCACAGGGGTTGGTGCGACAGATACGCAGTATTTT.

The rearrangement joins TRBV7-9 to TRBJ2-3; D unclear. Germline assignment: CDR1 SEHNR and CDR2 FQNEAQ (reference sequence). V lost 1 base and J lost 1, with 9 bases in between. CDR3 size: 15 residues. This CDR3 is CASSLVPSRTDTQYF. In nucleotides, the CDR3 is TGTGCCAGCAGCTTAGTCCCTTCCCGCACAGATACGCAGTATTTT.

The chain couples TRBV28 to TRBJ2-3, with 16 bases aligning to TRBD2. The ends lost 3 bases at V and 3 bases at J; junction bases unmatched: 9. This CDR3 contains 19 residues. Germline V gene sequence: CDR1 MDHEN, CDR2 SYDVKM. The CDR3 region is CASSFPEGTSGRGTDTQYF. Here the CDR3 DNA reads TGTGCCAGCAGTTTCCCTGAGGGGACTAGCGGGAGGGGAACAGATACGCAGTATTTT.

This chain links TRBV13 with TRBJ2-2, with D possibly matching TRBD2 (5 bases). V lost 3 bases to trimming and J lost 6 bases, with 8 bases between them. The CDR3 length is 13 residues. Germline CDR1 reads PRHDT; CDR2 reads FYEKMQ (reference sequence). Written as DNA, the CDR3 is TGTGCCAGCAGCTTTAGAGGGTCCGGGGAGCTGTTTTTT. Translation: CASSFRGSGELFF. The complete variable domain, with remaining parts taken from reference TRBV13 and TRBJ2-2, reads AAGVIQSPRHLIKEKRETATLKCYPIPRHDTVYWYQQGPGQDPQFLISFYEKMQSDKGSIPDRFSAQQFSDYHSELNMSSLELGDSALYFCASSFRGSGELFFGEGSRLTVL.

The V call is TRBV14, the J call TRBJ1-4; D is unresolved. With 1 base removed from V and 11 bases from J, the gap between germline ends came to 5 bases. Germline CDR1 SGHDN, CDR2 FVKESK. The CDR3 sequence is 11 residues long. In DNA form, the CDR3 reads TGTGCCAGCAGCCAAGGGGCCAAACTGTTTTTT. This encodes CASSQGAKLFF.

V is TRBV5-8 and J is TRBJ2-5; tentatively, D is TRBD2 (5 bases). V was cut by 4 bases and J by 8 bases, with 21 bases left in between. CDR1 is SGHTS and CDR2 is YDEGEE in the germline V gene. The CDR3 covers 15 residues. The CDR3 bases are TGTGCCAGCAGCAGGGAGCCCCAGAAGCTACGTACCCAGTACTTC. This gives the protein CASSREPQKLRTQYF.

The rearrangement links TRBV14 to TRBJ1-1; a weak D match, TRBD1 (6 bases). The germline gives CDR1 SGHDN, CDR2 FVKESK. The CDR3 sequence is 14 residues long. Trimming stripped 11 bases from V and 4 bases from J, with 20 bases between. CDR3 sequence (DNA): TGTGCCGGCTATCTTGGGGGGGCGGTCACTGAAGCTTTCTTT. Encoded protein: CAGYLGGAVTEAFF.

The rearrangement joins TRBV19 to TRBJ2-7; tentative D call: TRBD1 (6 bases). Trimming left V 4 bases short and J 6 bases short, with 13 bases between. The CDR3 has 13 amino acids. Germline V lookup: CDR1 LNHDA, CDR2 SQIVND (reference sequence). The CDR3 nucleotides read TGTGCCAGTAGTAAACAGGGAGCCGGCGAGCAGTACTTC. This sequence encodes CASSKQGAGEQYF.